The clone carrying this TCR beta chain came up many times. TCRdb used MiXCR to reprocess the RT-PCR reads, holding one entry per CDR3 protein. The top ten hold approximately 10% of the sample, which has about 230,000 distinct CDR3 sequences, 11% to 15% seen once. The data were obtained in a study of patients and donors after allogeneic stem cell transplantation. J was trimmed by 2 bases and V by 5 bases; bases with no gene match: 5. The CDR3 consists of 15 residues. In germline, CDR1 is KGHDR, CDR2 SFDVKD. This TCR came from a human donor who was either an allogeneic HSCT recipient or a stem cell or donor lymphocyte infusion donor (not recorded which). It is not recorded whose cells these are; they may come from a transplant donor. Sequenced sample: blood, either unsorted or a sorted T cell fraction (not recorded which). This chain uses TRBV24-1 with TRBJ2-3, with 8 bases that match TRBD1. Written as DNA, the CDR3 is TGTGCCACCAGTGCCGGACAGGGAATCACAGATACGCAGTATTTT. Translating it yields CATSAGQGITDTQYF.